Listed below are T cell receptor beta chains from one sample, sequenced in a study of cytomegalovirus exposure and HLA in healthy donors. Only in-frame clones appear in the TCRdb table, and some are missing; sequencing was by immunoSEQ multiplex PCR. The sample includes over 150,000 clones, 85% seen only once; the top ten take 15% to 20%. Sequenced material: PBMCs. Every receptor here comes from a young man in good health and CMV-seropositive. CDR3s include the opening cysteine and the closing phenylalanine or tryptophan. A D gene is named only where the DNA matches it firmly. Size tells how often a clone was seen (once, few, many) or the class of an expanded clone, and some rows leave it out.

TRBJ2-2 TRBV2 NA NA 14 TGTGCCAGCAGGAGTATACAGGGAACCGGGGAGCTGTTTTTT CASRSIQGTGELFF
TRBJ2-7 TRBV2 TRBD2 NA 15 TGTGCCACCCGACAAGGGACTAGCGTCTCCTACGAGCAGTACTTC CATRQGTSVSYEQYF
TRBJ2-3 TRBV7-2 NA NA 16 TGTGCCAGCAGCCGCCGACAGACCCCTAGCACAGATACGCAGTATTTT CASSRRQTPSTDTQYF
TRBJ1-1 TRBV28 NA NA 16 TGTGCCAGCAGTTTAGTGGGTGCAGGGTTGAACACTGAAGCTTTCTTT CASSLVGAGLNTEAFF
TRBJ1-4 TRBV7-7 TRBD1 NA 16 TGTGCTAGCAGCTTCCTCCGTGGGACAGGGGATGAAAAACTGTTTTTT CASSFLRGTGDEKLFF
TRBJ2-1 TRBV6-6 TRBD2 NA 14 TGTGCCAGCAGTCAAGCGGGAGCGGGGAATGAGCAGTTCTTC CASSQAGAGNEQFF
TRBJ1-1 TRBV4-2 TRBD1 NA 14 TGTGCCAGCAGCCAAGACAGGGGGTACACTGAAGCTTTCTTT CASSQDRGYTEAFF
TRBJ2-7 TRBV28 NA NA 13 TGTGCCAGCAGTTTTTCAGAGGCCTACGAGCAGTACTTC CASSFSEAYEQYF
TRBJ2-2 TRBV4-1 TRBD2 NA 13 TGCGCCAGCAGACCCACTAGCGCCGGGGAGCTGTTTTTT CASRPTSAGELFF
TRBJ2-3 TRBV6-6 NA NA 14 TGTGCCAGCAGGTCTGCGGAGAGCACAGATACGCAGTATTTT CASRSAESTDTQYF
TRBJ1-1 TRBV27 TRBD1 NA 13 TGTGCCAGCAGTTTAGAGGGGGCAGGGGAAGCTTTCTTT CASSLEGAGEAFF
TRBJ2-1 TRBV30 NA NA 12 TGTGCCTGGAGTGCGGGATACAATGAGCAGTTCTTC CAWSAGYNEQFF
TRBJ2-2 TRBV5-4 NA NA 12 TGTGCCAGCAGCTTGGGGAGGGGGGAGCTGTTTTTT CASSLGRGELFF
TRBJ1-6 TRBV27 NA few 15 TGTGCCAGCAGTTGGTCTTGGCAGGGAGGTTCACCCCTCCACTTT CASSWSWQGGSPLHF
TRBJ2-1 TRBV11-2 TRBD2 NA 19 TGTGCCAGCACACTTAGATTGGATAGCGCGGGAGACTCCTACAATGAGCAGTTCTTC CASTLRLDSAGDSYNEQFF
TRBJ1-5 TRBV7-8 NA NA 15 TGTGCCAGCAGCTTAAAGGGGCATAGCAATCAGCCCCAGCATTTT CASSLKGHSNQPQHF
TRBJ1-2 TRBV7-9 NA NA 12 TGTGCCAGCAGCTTAATATACGGTGGCTACACCTTC CASSLIYGGYTF
TRBJ2-1 TRBV6-5 NA once 16 TGTGCCAGCAGTTCGCGGGGCCGCCCACTCTACAATGAGCAGTTCTTC CASSSRGRPLYNEQFF
TRBJ1-2 TRBV7-9 NA NA 11 TGTGCCAGCAGAGCAGGGTATGGCTACACCTTC CASRAGYGYTF
TRBJ1-1 TRBV5-6 TRBD1 NA 14 TGTGCCAGCAGCTTGAGACAGGGGAACACTGAAGCTTTCTTT CASSLRQGNTEAFF
TRBJ2-2 TRBV7-7 NA NA 16 TGTGCCAGCAGCGTTACCCCGGGATTCAACACCGGGGAGCTGTTTTTT CASSVTPGFNTGELFF
TRBJ2-3 TRBV6-5 NA NA 16 TGTGCCAGCAGTTACTCGACGAGGGGGGGGGCAGATACGCAGTATTTT CASSYSTRGGADTQYF
TRBJ2-2 TRBV27 TRBD2 NA 17 TGTGCCAGCAGTTTACGCGGGAGTCTTGCGAACACCGGGGAGCTGTTTTTT CASSLRGSLANTGELFF
TRBJ2-1 TRBV12-5 NA NA 14 TGTGCTAGTGGCCAGGACAACTTCAGCAATGAGCAGTTCTTC CASGQDNFSNEQFF
TRBJ1-4 TRBV5-4 NA NA 15 TGTGCCAGCAGCTTGGAGAGCCGAACTAATGAAAAACTGTTTTTT CASSLESRTNEKLFF
TRBJ1-1 TRBV11-2 NA NA 13 TGTGCCAGCAGCTTTCACTTGAACACTGAAGCTTTCTTT CASSFHLNTEAFF
TRBJ1-3 TRBV28 NA NA 15 TGTGCCAGCAATCTCGCCGGGACACTAGGAAACACCATATATTTT CASNLAGTLGNTIYF
TRBJ2-2 TRBV5-4 NA NA 13 TGTGCCAGCAGCTTAGGGGGCACCGGGGAGCTGTTTTTT CASSLGGTGELFF
TRBJ2-7 TRBV4-2 TRBD1 NA 17 TGTGCCAGCAGCCAAGAGTACTCCGGTACAGGGGGCTACGAGCAGTACTTC CASSQEYSGTGGYEQYF
TRBJ2-3 TRBV14 TRBD2 NA 18 TGTGCCAGCAGCCCGCTGGGAACCGGGACTAGCGGGGGTAATACGCAGTATTTT CASSPLGTGTSGGNTQYF
TRBJ2-6 TRBV28 TRBD1 NA 18 TGTGCCAGCAGTTTAATGGGGACAGGGGGCTCTGGGGCCAACGTCCTGACTTTC CASSLMGTGGSGANVLTF
TRBJ2-3 TRBV30 NA NA 15 TGTGCCTGGAGTGTACCTAGCGCTGGCCCAGATACGCAGTATTTT CAWSVPSAGPDTQYF
TRBJ2-5 TRBV7-2 NA few 14 TGTGCCAGCAGCCGAACGGGGGTCCAAGAGACCCAGTACTTC CASSRTGVQETQYF
TRBJ2-2 TRBV10-3 TRBD2 NA 16 TGTGCCATCAGCCCCGAGGGAGCGGGGAGATCCGGGGAGCTGTTTTTT CAISPEGAGRSGELFF
TRBJ1-6 TRBV19 NA NA 18 TGTGCCAGTAGTCTCCTAAGGAGAGCCCCCTGGGATAATTCACCCCTCCACTTT CASSLLRRAPWDNSPLHF
TRBJ2-5 TRBV27 NA NA 15 TGTGCCAGCAGTTTAGGAGGGGGGGGAAGAGAGACCCAGTACTTC CASSLGGGGRETQYF
TRBJ2-3 TRBV7-2 NA NA 18 TGTGCCAGCAGCTTATTCCACGGGACAAGATCCGGTTCAGATACGCAGTATTTT CASSLFHGTRSGSDTQYF
TRBJ2-7 TRBV7-8 NA NA 12 TGTGCCAGCAGCTTAGACGGGTCCGAGCAGTACTTC CASSLDGSEQYF
TRBJ2-1 TRBV28 TRBD2 NA 16 TGTGCCAGCAGGAATGAAGCGGGAGGGCCGCACAATGAGCAGTTCTTC CASRNEAGGPHNEQFF
TRBJ1-5 TRBV6-1 NA NA 17 TGTGCCAGCAGTGAAGCGGGCACGACCTATAGCAATCAGCCCCAGCATTTT CASSEAGTTYSNQPQHF
TRBJ2-7 TRBV6-1 NA NA 16 TGTGCCAGCAGTGAAGGTTACCAGAAGGGGACCTACGAGCAGTACTTC CASSEGYQKGTYEQYF
TRBJ1-1 TRBV18 TRBD1 NA 14 TGTGCCAGCTCACCATTCGAAGACAGGGCTTGGTCTTTCTTT CASSPFEDRAWSFF
TRBJ2-5 TRBV11-2 TRBD2 NA 19 TGTGCCAGCAGCTCAGGGACTAGCGGGAGGCTGGGTTACCAAGAGACCCAGTACTTC CASSSGTSGRLGYQETQYF
TRBJ2-2 TRBV11-2 NA NA 16 TGTGCCAGCCGGCTATCGGGACATCAGAACACCGGGGAGCTGTTTTTT CASRLSGHQNTGELFF
TRBJ2-7 TRBV28 TRBD2 NA 16 TGTGCCAGCAGAGGGACTAGCGGGAGACTACGTATAGAGCAGTACTTC CASRGTSGRLRIEQYF
TRBJ2-3 TRBV5-1 TRBD2 NA 15 TGCGCCAGCAGTCGTCTAGCGGGAGACACAGATACGCAGTATTTT CASSRLAGDTDTQYF
TRBJ1-4 TRBV28 TRBD1 NA 15 TGTGCCAGCAGTGCAGACCGGGACAGGGAAGAAAAACTGTTTTTT CASSADRDREEKLFF
TRBJ2-2 TRBV19 TRBD1 NA 20 TGTGCCAGTAGTAGATTGCGGACAGGGGGAAGCGTCACCCAAACCGGGGAGCTGTTTTTT CASSRLRTGGSVTQTGELFF
TRBJ2-1 TRBV7-3 NA NA 15 TGTGCCAGCAGCTTAAAGGGACGGGACTCGGGTGAGCAGTTCTTC CASSLKGRDSGEQFF
TRBJ1-5 TRBV11-1 NA NA 14 TGTGCCAGCAGCCCCAGGGGCGCGAGTCAGCCCCAGCATTTT CASSPRGASQPQHF
TRBJ2-7 TRBV4-2 NA NA 16 TGTGCCAGCAGCCAAGAGGGCCAGGGGAGGGTCTACGAGCAGTACTTC CASSQEGQGRVYEQYF
TRBJ2-1 TRBV7-9 NA NA 17 TGTGCCAGCAGCCTAGGGGGAGGGAGTAGCTCCTACAATGAGCAGTTCTTC CASSLGGGSSSYNEQFF
TRBJ2-1 TRBV5-1 NA NA 15 TGCGCCAGCAACGCGGGGCAGGACTCCTACAATGAGCAGTTCTTC CASNAGQDSYNEQFF
TRBJ2-5 TRBV12-5 TRBD1 NA 15 TGTGCTAGTGGTTCCTCCCGGGACAGCTGGAAGACCCAGTACTTC CASGSSRDSWKTQYF